These 29 T cell receptor beta chains were sequenced from one sample in a study of T cells in pancreatic ductal adenocarcinoma (dated by TCRdb to 2017 to 2019). Pancreatic ductal adenocarcinoma patients who had undergone surgery without neoadjuvant therapy were selected. The library came from the immunoSEQ multiplex PCR assay. Sourced from immuneACCESS, this table was stored by TCRdb with only in-frame sequences that have V and J called. A share of the clones is absent; for the studies checked, an unresolved V gene accounts for under half, and the remainder has no known explanation. This sample gives about 11,000 clones in total; 86% of them show up just once. The top ten hold less than 20% of the sample. The sequenced sample consisted of PBMCs. These receptors were obtained from a human donor with pancreatic ductal adenocarcinoma.

The chain links TRBV5-1 to TRBJ2-2; D might be TRBD2 (6 bases). V gave up 4 bases and J gave up 3 bases, with 10 bases separating them. This CDR3 has 14 amino acids. CDR1 is SGHRS, CDR2 YFSETQ, per germline. The CDR3 protein is CASSAGSDTGELFF. CDR3 nucleotides: TGCGCCAGCAGCGCGGGATCCGACACCGGGGAGCTGTTTTTT.

The gene calls are TRBV5-1 and TRBJ2-7; tentatively, D is TRBD2 (6 bases). Per germline, CDR1 SGHRS and CDR2 YFSETQ. Trimming took 0 bases from V and 0 from J, leaving 13 bases between them. There are 16 residues in the CDR3. Here the CDR3 reads CASSLDSGGSSYEQYF. The CDR3 DNA follows: TGCGCCAGCAGCTTGGATTCTGGGGGGAGCTCCTACGAGCAGTACTTC. Drawing the rest from reference TRBV5-1 and TRBJ2-7, the complete variable domain is KAGVTQTPRYLIKTRGQQVTLSCSPISGHRSVSWYQQTPGQGLQFLFEYFSETQRNKGNFPGRFSGRQFSNSRSEMNVSTLELGDSALYLCASSLDSGGSSYEQYFGPGTRLTVT.

V usage is TRBV7-9 and J usage is TRBJ2-7; 7 nucleotides match TRBD1. CDR3 length equals 14 residues. Germline-derived CDR1 and CDR2 are SEHNR and FQNEAQ (reference sequence). Losses at the gene ends were 1 base for V and 3 bases for J; bases not matched to a gene: 3. CDR3 sequence reads: CASSLVQGNYEQYF. DNA of the CDR3: TGTGCCAGCAGCTTAGTACAGGGGAACTACGAGCAGTACTTC.

The rearrangement joins TRBV10-3 to TRBJ1-2; 7 nucleotides agree with TRBD1. The germline CDR1 and CDR2 sequences are ENHRY and SYGVKD. The CDR3 is 12 residues long. The junction had 3 bases not matched to a gene; V was cut back by 5 bases and J by 6 bases. The CDR3 DNA sequence: TGTGCCATCAGTAATGACAGGGATGGCTACACCTTC. This gives the protein CAISNDRDGYTF.

The chain recombines TRBV19 with TRBJ1-5; the D is unclear. Trimming took off 6 bases at V and 2 bases at J, with 17 bases between the two ends. The CDR3 is 16 residues long. Germline V gives CDR1 LNHDA, CDR2 SQIVND (reference sequence). This chain's CDR3 is CASSDLTVFGNQPQHF. The CDR3 DNA follows: TGTGCCAGTAGCGACCTTACAGTTTTTGGCAATCAGCCCCAGCATTTT. Together with reference TRBV19 and TRBJ1-5, the CDR3 gives the full variable domain: DGGITQSPKYLFRKEGQNVTLSCEQNLNHDAMYWYRQDPGQGLRLIYYSQIVNDFQKGDIAEGYSVSREKKESFPLTVTSAQKNPTAFYLCASSDLTVFGNQPQHFGDGTRLSIL.

The chain couples TRBV9 to TRBJ1-1; tentative D call: TRBD1 (5 bases). V lost 3 bases to trimming and J lost 5 bases, with 20 bases between them. CDR3 size: 16 residues. The germline V gene has CDR1 SGDLS and CDR2 YYNGEE. The CDR3 is CASSAGGGEGLTEAFF. CDR3 coding DNA: TGTGCCAGCAGCGCGGGGGGTGGAGAGGGATTAACTGAAGCTTTCTTT. Full variable domain (missing parts from reference TRBV9 and TRBJ1-1): DSGVTQTPKHLITATGQRVTLRCSPRSGDLSVYWYQQSLDQGLQFLIQYYNGEERAKGNILERFSAQQFPDLHSELNLSSLELGDSALYFCASSAGGGEGLTEAFFGQGTRLTVV.

V gene TRBV14 combines with J gene TRBJ2-5; the D gene is possibly TRBD2 (5 bases). CDR1 and CDR2 (germline): SGHDN, FVKESK. The CDR3 extends over 13 amino acids. V lost 4 bases and J 7 bases, leaving 13 bases between the germline ends. The DNA for the CDR3 is TGTGCCAGCAGCCTGGGATATGGAGGGACCCAGTACTTC. Protein: CASSLGYGGTQYF.

The gene calls are TRBV4-2 and TRBJ2-7; TRBD1 or TRBD2 may be the D gene (5 bases each). The CDR3 sequence is 15 residues long. The ends were cut back, 4 bases at V and 0 bases at J, with 13 bases in the middle. Germline V gives CDR1 LGHNA, CDR2 YNFKEQ. Here the CDR3 DNA reads TGTGCCAGCAGCCCCGGGACGGAGAGCTCCTACGAGCAGTACTTC. Protein: CASSPGTESSYEQYF.

The count of this clone is one. The genes are TRBV6-5 and TRBJ2-7; D uncertain. Germline CDR1 and CDR2: MNHEY and SVGAGI. The CDR3 runs 14 residues. The V gene lost 6 bases and the J gene lost 2 bases, with 14 bases spanning the gap. Here the CDR3 DNA reads TGTGCCAGCAGACCCCCGCGGCCCCCCTACGAGCAGTACTTC. It codes for CASRPPRPPYEQYF.

This chain connects TRBV5-6 to TRBJ2-7; TRBD1 agrees at 7 bases. This CDR3 comprises 14 residues. The V and J ends lost 3 bases and 3 bases, in that order; junction bases with no gene match: 6. Looked up from germline, CDR1 is SGHDT and CDR2 is YYEEEE. CDR3 nucleotides: TGTGCCAGCAGCTCCGGGACAGCCTACTACGAGCAGTACTTC. It translates to CASSSGTAYYEQYF.

As for this clone: The junction departs from the called germline gene at one end, perhaps through a read error. V gene TRBV7-9 combines with J gene TRBJ1-5, with D unresolved. There are 16 residues in the CDR3. Looked up from germline, CDR1 is SEHNR and CDR2 is FQNEAQ (reference sequence). This CDR3 is CASSHQYGVPGQPQHF. CDR3 coding DNA: TGCGCCAGCAGCCATCAATACGGGGTCCCAGGTCAGCCCCAGCATTTT.

The chain links TRBV27 to TRBJ2-7; no definite D call. This CDR3 region has 13 residues. In germline, CDR1 is MNHEY, CDR2 SMNVEV (reference sequence). V shed 2 bases and J shed 6 bases, with 11 bases lying between them. CDR3 sequence: CASSLTYRPEQYF. The CDR3 DNA reads as TGTGCCAGCAGTTTAACTTATCGCCCCGAGCAGTACTTC.

CDR3 bases: TGTGCCAGCAGCCTCCCTAGCGGGAGTTACGAGCAGTACTTC. It codes for CASSLPSGSYEQYF. The chain links TRBV7-9 to TRBJ2-7, with 10 bases aligning to TRBD2. Germline V CDR1 and CDR2: SEHNR, FQNEAQ (reference sequence). This CDR3 contains 14 residues. J lost 4 bases, V lost 5 bases, and 5 bases had no gene match.

The chain recombines TRBV5-6 with TRBJ2-1; D possibly corresponds to TRBD1 (7 bases). Trimming left V 4 bases short and J 6 bases short, with 20 bases between. The CDR3 sequence is 16 residues long. Germline V lookup: CDR1 SGHDT, CDR2 YYEEEE. The CDR3 here is CASSVAPRQGGNEQFF. CDR3 nucleotides: TGTGCCAGCAGCGTTGCTCCTAGGCAGGGGGGCAATGAGCAGTTCTTC.

J is TRBJ2-2 and V is TRBV6-6; 9 bases map to TRBD1. From germline, CDR1 is MNHNY and CDR2 SVGAGI (reference sequence). V trimming: 5 bases; J trimming: 1 base; junction bases outside the gene matches: 5. This CDR3 has 16 amino acids. The CDR3 bases are TGTGCCAGCAGTGGCGGACAGGGGCGGAACACCGGGGAGCTGTTTTTT. It codes for CASSGGQGRNTGELFF.

This chain joins TRBV5-4 and TRBJ2-5; TRBD1 is a possible D gene (5 bases). Germline CDR1 reads SGHNT; CDR2 reads YYREEE (reference sequence). Trimming cost V 5 bases and J 1 base, with 15 bases left between them. The length of the CDR3 is 15 residues. CDR3 protein: CASSLEDTSQETQYF. For the CDR3, the DNA is TGTGCCAGCAGTCTTGAGGACACATCCCAAGAGACCCAGTACTTC.

This chain uses TRBV6-4 with TRBJ2-1; 12 bases agree with TRBD2. Germline loops: CDR1 MRHNA, CDR2 SNTAGT. Trimming cost V 3 bases and J 6 bases; bases outside gene matches: 3. This CDR3 has 15 residues. CDR3 in amino acids: CASSEETSGSNEQFF. The CDR3 nucleotides are TGTGCCAGCAGTGAGGAGACTAGCGGGAGCAATGAGCAGTTCTTC.

The rearrangement uses TRBV5-4 and TRBJ1-5; D remains ambiguous. The CDR3 runs to 13 residues. V lost 2 bases, J lost 6 bases, and 9 bases lay in between. Germline-derived CDR1 and CDR2 are SGHNT and YYREEE (reference sequence). This CDR3 is CASSFGESQPQHF. The CDR3 DNA reads as TGTGCCAGCAGCTTTGGGGAGAGTCAGCCCCAGCATTTT.

The chain carries TRBV28 and TRBJ1-1, with D hard to call. CDR1 MDHEN and CDR2 SYDVKM come from the germline V gene. CDR3 length equals 12 residues. Between the trimmed V and J ends, which lost 4 bases and 5 bases, there was a span of 8 bases. The CDR3 sequence: CASSSIRTEAFF. The CDR3, as DNA: TGTGCCAGCAGTTCAATACGGACTGAAGCTTTCTTT.

The gene calls are TRBV5-4 and TRBJ1-4; weak D call: TRBD1 (6 bases). The germline V gene has CDR1 SGHNT and CDR2 YYREEE (reference sequence). Trimming cost V 4 bases and J 8 bases, with 6 bases left between them. The CDR3 has 11 amino acids. CDR3 sequence reads: CASSGGEKLFF. The CDR3 region has the DNA TGTGCCAGCAGCGGGGGCGAAAAACTGTTTTTT.

Turning to this clone: The junction shows a germline mismatch at one end, possibly a read error. V usage is TRBV7-2 and J usage is TRBJ2-3, with D perhaps TRBD2 (5 bases). The CDR3 runs to 14 residues. Germline-derived CDR1 and CDR2 are SGHTA and FQGNSA. The CDR3 sequence: CASSLAQGTDTQYF. The CDR3 DNA reads as TGTGCCAGCAGCCTAGCCCAGGGCACAGATACGCAGTATTTT.

The chain employs TRBV28 and TRBJ1-2, with TRBD1 as a possible D gene (5 bases). The CDR3 runs to 14 residues. V gave up 6 bases and J gave up 1 base, with 12 bases separating them. Germline loops: CDR1 MDHEN, CDR2 SYDVKM. The DNA of the CDR3 is TGTGCCAGCAGGGGGCAGGGTTATAACTATGGCTACACCTTC. As protein: CASRGQGYNYGYTF.

This clone is termed medium-sized. This chain links TRBV7-9 with TRBJ2-5; no firm D call. The germline CDR1 and CDR2 sequences are SEHNR and FQNEAQ (reference sequence). The V and J ends lost 5 bases and 1 base respectively, with 11 bases between them. The CDR3 is 14 residues long. This CDR3 reads CASSHRAFQETQYF. The CDR3, as DNA: TGTGCCAGCAGCCACCGGGCCTTCCAAGAGACCCAGTACTTC. The complete variable domain, with remaining parts taken from reference TRBV7-9 and TRBJ2-5, reads DTGVSQNPRHKITKRGQNVTFRCDPISEHNRLYWYRQTLGQGPEFLTYFQNEAQLEKSRLLSDRFSAERPKGSFSTLEIQRTEQGDSAMYLCASSHRAFQETQYFGPGTRLLVL.

The rearrangement joins TRBV5-1 to TRBJ2-3; D remains unclear. The CDR3 sequence is 14 residues long. Germline lookup yields CDR1 SGHRS and CDR2 YFSETQ. Trimming took off 6 bases at V and 2 bases at J, with 13 bases between the two ends. CDR3 DNA sequence: TGCGCCAGCAATTCGGGCGGCTACACAGATACGCAGTATTTT. Amino acid sequence: CASNSGGYTDTQYF. Based on the CDR3 plus reference TRBV5-1 and TRBJ2-3, the full variable domain is KAGVTQTPRYLIKTRGQQVTLSCSPISGHRSVSWYQQTPGQGLQFLFEYFSETQRNKGNFPGRFSGRQFSNSRSEMNVSTLELGDSALYLCASNSGGYTDTQYFGPGTRLTVL.

The chain uses TRBV11-3 and TRBJ1-6; D might be TRBD1 (5 bases). V gave up 5 bases and J gave up 5 bases, with 16 bases separating them. Germline CDR1 is SGHNT and CDR2 is YENEEA. This CDR3 is 16 amino acids long. The CDR3, as DNA: TGTGCCAGCAGCCCTCGGGGGGGTCGTCATAATTCACCCCTCCACTTT. Its translation is CASSPRGGRHNSPLHF.

The V call is TRBV27, the J call TRBJ1-2; 7 nucleotides match TRBD1. Trimming took 5 bases from V and 8 from J; bases not matched to a gene: 8. Germline loops: CDR1 MNHEY, CDR2 SMNVEV (reference sequence). The CDR3 is 13 residues long. CDR3 loop: CASSPSTGNGYTF. The CDR3 DNA reads TGTGCCAGCAGTCCCTCGACAGGGAACGGCTACACCTTC.

The chain is built from TRBV7-3 and TRBJ2-7; D not resolved. V lost 5 bases to trimming and J lost 5 bases, with 16 bases between them. Germline V gene sequence: CDR1 SGHTA, CDR2 FQGTGA. The CDR3 spans 14 residues. CDR3 amino acids: CASSPPTPRNEQYF. The CDR3 bases are TGTGCCAGCAGCCCCCCAACCCCCAGGAACGAGCAGTACTTC.

V usage is TRBV6-1 and J usage is TRBJ1-4, with 7 bases fitting TRBD1. Germline V gene sequence: CDR1 MNHNS, CDR2 SASEGT. CDR3 length equals 14 residues. Losses at the gene ends were 4 bases for V and 8 bases for J; bases not matched to a gene: 7. CDR3 DNA: TGTGCCAGCAGTGCCAGGACAGGTGGGGAAAAACTGTTTTTT. Protein product: CASSARTGGEKLFF.

The V call is TRBV7-9, the J call TRBJ2-5; D possibly corresponds to TRBD2 (6 bases). Per germline, CDR1 SEHNR and CDR2 FQNEAQ (reference sequence). This CDR3 has 14 amino acids. Trimming stripped 1 base from V and 1 base from J, with 7 bases between. CDR3 sequence reads: CASSLVGLQETQYF. The CDR3 DNA is TGTGCCAGCAGCTTAGTGGGACTCCAAGAGACCCAGTACTTC.